This TCR beta chain is drawn from a study of cytomegalovirus exposure and HLA in healthy donors listed by TCRdb under 2017. Background on the whole study: An earlier analysis of approximately 640 of the donors reported about 290 Gb of sequence data and 117 million unique TCR beta sequences from about 200 million T cells. Roughly 5 DR-DQ haplotypes were handled as single units for association and clustering, since linkage in the cohort was strong. All discovery cohort repertoires had been generated using a single sequencing platform. Donor age, sex, ethnicity and CMV serostatus were compiled together with the repertoire data. Rather than drawing on any new phenotypic data, the later analysis identified candidate immune exposures from TCR beta sequences and the way those sequences occurred across donors. In a later genetic analysis, genome-wide SNP genotypes for about three fifths of the roughly 670 donors were used, and that subset was treated as a discovery cohort. In a later analysis, previously published TCR beta repertoires from hundreds of donors were re-analyzed and high-resolution HLA genotyping was added so that TCR occurrence patterns could be studied. The aim of the study was to test whether cataloging public T cell receptors could identify signatures of past pathogen exposure. Across 300 to 500 genotyped donors of the cohort, an average of about 220,000 unique TCR beta nucleotide sequences per donor were sequenced, and around 20% of those sequences were non-productive. Roughly 300 gigabases of sequencing data and 70 million to 100 million unique TCR sequences made up an early release that covered roughly 670 HLA-typed donors. The study combined high-throughput TCR immunosequencing, statistical association of individual TCRs with disease status, and machine learning to predict cytomegalovirus infection status. An earlier analysis of several hundred of the donors applied high-throughput TCR beta sequencing to assess whether each TCR beta V gene segment acted as functional or pseudogenic. The T cell repertoires of 666 subjects were profiled by immunosequencing and related to cytomegalovirus serostatus. The number of typed donors differed by locus: roughly 620-630 for A, B, C, DRB1 and DQB1; 500 to 550 for DQA1; about 600 for DPA1; and around 490 for DPB1. Among the approximately 420 genotyped donors, around 81% belonged to the genetic ancestry cluster associated with self-reported Caucasian donors. Along with the approximately 700-subject first cohort, a separate validation cohort of over a hundred different subjects was used. HLA typing covered class I and class II loci at four-digit resolution. Study-wide conclusions, independent of this receptor: Cytomegalovirus status was reported to be diagnosed by the classifier with high specificity and sensitivity in both the original and validation cohorts. In this cohort, only TCR beta chains were sequenced, and detectable features were limited by the absence of alpha or paired-chain data. HLA typing was unavailable for some donors at each locus, so association tests used only the typed subset. Strong co-occurrence of HLA alleles, especially DR and DQ, made assigning TCR associations to individual alleles difficult. A further reported finding was that TCR beta sequences accurately predicted the HLA-A and HLA-B alleles for most subjects in the first cohort. Compared with equally common non-associated chains, HLA-associated TCR beta chains in a later analysis were more clonally expanded and had lower generation probabilities. Some IMGT-functional V segments, including TRBV6-2 and TRBV6-3, could not be told apart with the 87-base-pair reads, so those segments were excluded. Broadly in line with IMGT annotations, most TCR beta V segments showed up in productive rearrangements about 90% or about 30% of the time in an earlier analysis of under 700 of the donors. Linkage disequilibrium might explain the correlated functional status among segregating V segments, but an unknown experimental factor could not be excluded. In a later analysis, most CMV-associated TCR beta chains were found to appear HLA-restricted, with HLA associations seemingly driven largely by CMV exposure. According to the authors, the approach could potentially be generalized to other disease states and immunological phenotypes. Across donors, most TCR sequences were observed very rarely, whereas some public TCRs were present in many individuals. Immune exposure information for the cohort was limited to CMV serostatus. In the study, approximately 150 TCR beta chains were listed as associated with cytomegalovirus. Three of the identified cytomegalovirus-associated TCR beta chains were confirmed in vitro to be specific for cytomegalovirus antigens. Because counts were too low, about 18 rarely observed V segments, including chromosome 9 orphons, were left out of the earlier analysis of roughly 600 of the donors. V-gene and J-gene trimming of TCR beta chains was associated with a missense DCLRE1C variant in a later genetic analysis, and the association was replicated in an independent cohort. In a later analysis, the rate of TCR association differed among HLA loci, with DRB1 alleles having the most associated TCRs and HLA-C alleles having the fewest. A later genetic analysis reported fewer N-insertions in productive TCRs among donors in an Asian-associated ancestry cluster than the roughly 620-donor mean. A cluster of highly shared sequence variants was judged likely to be a technical artifact of the sequencing pipeline. Presence/absence analyses assumed roughly uniform sequencing depth across donors, an assumption that may not hold. A later analysis reported that several top co-occurrence clusters appeared linked to parvovirus B19, influenza, CMV and Epstein-Barr virus. A later analysis associated 16,951 TCR beta sequences with specific HLA alleles at a false discovery rate of 0.05.

Library creation used the immunoSEQ multiplex PCR assay. For the multiplex PCR, a mixture combining 60 forward primers for TCR Vbeta segments and 13 reverse primers for TCR Jbeta segments was used. The CDR3 region of rearranged TCR beta genes was amplified from genomic DNA by a multiplex PCR assay. The amplified TCR beta libraries were sequenced on the Illumina HiSeq System as 87-base-pair reads. On the study's bioinformatics: A later analysis counted about 76 million unique TCR beta chains across the 550 to 700 repertoires, and roughly 11 million of these chains were shared by at least two donors. A nearest-neighbor algorithm error-corrected the raw reads and collapsed the reads into unique sequences, merging closely related sequences to remove PCR and sequencing errors. V, D and J gene segments were assigned by aligning CDR3 sequences to IMGT reference sequences. Each retained sequence needed at least a six-nucleotide match to both a V gene segment and a J gene segment. A rearrangement counted as productive if the CDR3 had no stop codons and remained in frame with V and J, and every other rearrangement counted as non-productive. Following IMGT convention, CDR3 was defined as the stretch from the second conserved V-encoded cysteine to the conserved J-encoded phenylalanine. The earlier analysis of about 570 of the donors excluded any sequence lacking an unambiguous match to a single V gene segment. In an earlier analysis of 450 to 750 of the donors, a V segment was called functional when productive rearrangements were above 56.7%, and segregating when the standard deviation between donors exceeded 5%. A statistical classification framework was developed to diagnose cytomegalovirus status using the catalog of TCR beta chain sequences. In a later analysis, V and J genes were assigned by comparing TCR nucleotide sequences against IMGT/GENE-DB human TR gene sequences. The TCRdist pipeline was used in a later analysis to assign CDR3 sequences and most-parsimonious VDJ recombination scenarios. A later analysis defined each TCR beta chain by its CDR3 amino acid sequence plus V-gene family, and excluded reads lacking a unique V-gene family. As a way to deal with suspected cross-contamination and a sequencing artifact, a later analysis dropped nearly 600 nucleotide sequences that were highly shared and had low generation probability. In a later analysis, a clonal expansion index for each public chain was calculated from normalized within-repertoire ranks of inferred template counts. In a later analysis, generation probabilities were computed using a VDJ recombination model fitted to out-of-frame rearrangements, and the results were checked against IGoR. A later analysis scored TCR-TCR, TCR-HLA and TCR-CMV co-occurrence with hypergeometric tests, applying a repertoire-size bias correction to TCR pairs. False discovery rates were estimated in a later analysis by permuting HLA or CMV assignments 20 times. In a later analysis, co-occurring TCRs were grouped using DBSCAN, and TCRdist sequence similarity was added for clustering within HLA-allele-positive subsets. For co-occurrence clustering, repertoires with fewer than 30,000 or more than 120,000 public chains were excluded, along with five or six repertoires with anomalous nucleotide sharing. TCRdb provides this immuneACCESS table in a form limited to in-frame rearrangements. Some clones are lacking; in checked studies, under half of them reflect an unresolved V gene, and why the rest are absent is not known. D and trimming were read from the DNA, whereas the V and J calls and clone size are those reported in that table. Within this sample are about 120,000 clones, with about 80% of them counted one time only. Of the sample, 4.9% falls within the top ten clones.

V is clipped by 5 bases and J by 5 bases, and the sequence between their germline boundaries is 13 bases long. The germline V gene encodes CDR1 SGHRS and CDR2 YFSETQ. Counted from cysteine to phenylalanine, this CDR3 has 13 amino acids. Just the 39-base CDR3 DNA is kept, in frame starting at base 1. In total, 500 to 700 healthy bone marrow donors made up the cohort. All cohort members were sampled while nominally healthy, although unrecorded immune exposures were likely present. The donor tested CMV seropositive and was one of the 289 seropositive cohort members. A peripheral blood sample was collected from each donor, and TCR beta sequencing was performed on peripheral blood mononuclear cells. Genomic DNA extraction from the blood cell samples was performed with the Qiagen DNeasy Blood Extraction Kit. Of note for this clone: No cognate antigen has been identified for it. Per-base qualities were not stored, and no clone one base away is much larger.

Recombination joined TRBV5-1 with TRBJ2-5; a confident D gene designation cannot be given. This clonotype was obtained from a man aged 45-60 years in good health and CMV-seropositive. Sequencing input: PBMCs. CDR3 reads: CASSKAPGETQYF. The sequenced DNA: TGCGCCAGCAGTAAAGCACCGGGTGAGACCCAGTACTTC.